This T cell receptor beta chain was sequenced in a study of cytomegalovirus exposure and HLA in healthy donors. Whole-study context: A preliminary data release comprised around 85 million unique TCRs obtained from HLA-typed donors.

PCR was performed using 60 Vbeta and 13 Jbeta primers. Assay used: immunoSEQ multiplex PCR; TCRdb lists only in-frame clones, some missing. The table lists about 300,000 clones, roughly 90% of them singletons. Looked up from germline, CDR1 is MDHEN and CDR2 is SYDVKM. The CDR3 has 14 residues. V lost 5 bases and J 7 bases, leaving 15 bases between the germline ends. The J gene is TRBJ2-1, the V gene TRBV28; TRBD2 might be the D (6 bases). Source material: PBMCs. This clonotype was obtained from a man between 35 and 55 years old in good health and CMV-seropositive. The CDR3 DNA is TGTGCCAGCAGTCCCCCTGGGGGGTTGAATGAGCAGTTCTTC. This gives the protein CASSPPGGLNEQFF.